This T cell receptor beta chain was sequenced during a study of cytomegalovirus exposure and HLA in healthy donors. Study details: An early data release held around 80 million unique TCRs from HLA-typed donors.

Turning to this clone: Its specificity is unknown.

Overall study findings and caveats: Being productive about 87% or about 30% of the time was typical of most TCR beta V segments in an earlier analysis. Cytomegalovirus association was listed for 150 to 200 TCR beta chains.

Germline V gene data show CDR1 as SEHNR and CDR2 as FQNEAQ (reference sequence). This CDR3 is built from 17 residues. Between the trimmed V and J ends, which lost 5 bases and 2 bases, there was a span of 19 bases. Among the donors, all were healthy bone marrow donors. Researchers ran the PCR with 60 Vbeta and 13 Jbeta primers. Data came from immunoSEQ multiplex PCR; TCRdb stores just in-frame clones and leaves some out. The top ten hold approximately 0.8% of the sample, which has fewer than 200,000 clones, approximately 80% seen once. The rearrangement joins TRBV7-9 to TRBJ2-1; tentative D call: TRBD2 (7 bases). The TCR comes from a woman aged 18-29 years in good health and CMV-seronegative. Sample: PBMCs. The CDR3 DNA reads TGTGCCAGCAGCGGGCGCGGCCCGGGGGGCCCCTACAATGAGCAGTTCTTC. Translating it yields CASSGRGPGGPYNEQFF.